This record looks at one T cell receptor beta chain sequence and its context. Next came a second PCR, run for roughly 6 to 11 cycles, which used a sample-barcoded 5' primer along with a J-beta primer mix. TCRdb re-called the 5' RACE reads with MiXCR, one entry per CDR3 protein. The sample has 1.4 million or so distinct CDR3 sequences, 42% seen once. This entry is derived from a study of blood T cells in healthy people across ages. Germline values: CDR1 GTSNPN, CDR2 SVGIG (reference sequence). V was pared by 0 bases and J by 4 bases, with 6 bases of the junction left unmatched. CDR3 length: 15 amino acids.

Material: blood. The V call is TRBV30, the J call TRBJ1-5, with 7 bases identical to TRBD1. The clonotype originates from a woman aged 18 to 35 in good health. CDR3 amino acids: CAWSVGGQPNQPQHF. Written as DNA, the CDR3 is TGTGCCTGGAGTGTGGGGGGACAGCCTAATCAGCCCCAGCATTTT.